There are many counts of the clone carrying this T cell receptor beta chain. Its specificity is not known. The entry originates in a study of CD8 T cells in ankylosing spondylitis. Study results and caveats: Relatively scarce in peripheral blood, disease-linked clones were CD8+.

TCRdb re-called the 5' RACE reads with MiXCR, one entry per CDR3 protein. The table records 250,000 to 400,000 distinct CDR3 sequences, around 10% of them present only once. The receptor was derived from a female donor with ankylosing spondylitis or in good health (not recorded which). Specimen: blood, either unsorted or a sorted T cell fraction (not recorded which).

CDR3 in amino acids: CASSFGQGNTEAFF. Here the CDR3 DNA reads TGTGCCAGCAGTTTCGGACAGGGGAACACTGAAGCTTTCTTT. J is TRBJ1-1 and V is TRBV12-3 or TRBV12-4, with 8 bases fitting TRBD1. J was trimmed by 1 base and V by 3 bases; bases with no gene match: 1. The CDR3 length is 14 residues.